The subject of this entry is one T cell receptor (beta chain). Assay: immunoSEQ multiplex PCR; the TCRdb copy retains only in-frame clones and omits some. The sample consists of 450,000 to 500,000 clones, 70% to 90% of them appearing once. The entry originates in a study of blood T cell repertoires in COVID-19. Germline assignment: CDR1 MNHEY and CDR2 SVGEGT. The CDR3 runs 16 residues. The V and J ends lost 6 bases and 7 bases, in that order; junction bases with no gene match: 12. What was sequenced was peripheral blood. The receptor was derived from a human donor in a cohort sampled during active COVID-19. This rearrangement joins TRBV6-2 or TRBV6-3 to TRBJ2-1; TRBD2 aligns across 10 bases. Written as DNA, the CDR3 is TGTGCCAGCAGGTACGGGGGAACTAGCGGGAAAAATGAGCAGTTCTTC. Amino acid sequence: CASRYGGTSGKNEQFF.